This TCR beta chain appears in the sequencing data of a study of blood T cells in healthy people across ages. Study-level points and caveats: Per million T cells, TCR beta diversity dropped roughly linearly as age increased. Shifts in expanded clonotypes may have been confounded by donor CMV status, which was unknown.

On this clonotype itself: Its antigen remains unidentified.

Together with a sample-barcoded 5' primer, a J-beta primer mix was included in a second PCR lasting roughly 7 to 11 cycles. Using its own MiXCR run on the 5' RACE reads, TCRdb lists one record per CDR3 protein. The sample includes about 1,500,000 distinct CDR3 sequences, 42% seen only once; the top ten take roughly 8.2%. The CDR3 has 17 amino acids. V trimming: 4 bases; J trimming: 7 bases; junction bases outside the gene matches: 13. Looked up from germline, CDR1 is SGHRS and CDR2 is YFSETQ. Each donor gave 9.5 to 10 milliliters of peripheral blood. The TCR originated in a woman between 18 and 30 years old in good health. The specimen was blood. The chain joins TRBV5-1 to TRBJ2-7; 14 positions agree with TRBD2. The CDR3 DNA sequence: TGCGCCAGCAGCGCCGGGACTAGCGGGGGCCTCTACAATGAGCAGTACTTC. This sequence encodes CASSAGTSGGLYNEQYF. The full variable domain, in which reference TRBV5-1 and TRBJ2-7 provide the parts outside the CDR3, is KAGVTQTPRYLIKTRGQQVTLSCSPISGHRSVSWYQQTPGQGLQFLFEYFSETQRNKGNFPGRFSGRQFSNSRSEMNVSTLELGDSALYLCASSAGTSGGLYNEQYFGPGTRLTVT.